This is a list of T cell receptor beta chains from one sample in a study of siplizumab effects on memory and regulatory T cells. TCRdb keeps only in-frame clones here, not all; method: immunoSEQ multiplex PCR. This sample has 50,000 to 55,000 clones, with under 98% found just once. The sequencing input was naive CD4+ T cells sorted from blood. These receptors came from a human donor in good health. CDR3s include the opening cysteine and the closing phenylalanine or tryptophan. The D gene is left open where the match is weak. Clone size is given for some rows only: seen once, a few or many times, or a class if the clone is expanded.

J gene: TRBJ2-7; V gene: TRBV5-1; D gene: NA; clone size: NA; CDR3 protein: CASSSQLGTYEQYF; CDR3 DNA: TGCGCCAGCAGCTCCCAACTAGGGACTTACGAGCAGTACTTC
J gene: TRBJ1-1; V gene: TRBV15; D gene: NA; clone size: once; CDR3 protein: CATSRDKAGTPEAFF; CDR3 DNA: TGTGCCACCAGCAGAGATAAAGCAGGAACCCCTGAAGCTTTCTTT
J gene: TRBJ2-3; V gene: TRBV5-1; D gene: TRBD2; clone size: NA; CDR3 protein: CASSFLAGEDTQYF; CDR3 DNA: TGCGCCAGCAGCTTTCTAGCGGGAGAAGATACGCAGTATTTT
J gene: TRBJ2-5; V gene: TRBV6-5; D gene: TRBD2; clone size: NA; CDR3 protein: CASTLAGGKRETQYF; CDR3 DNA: TGTGCCAGCACACTAGCGGGAGGTAAACGAGAGACCCAGTACTTC
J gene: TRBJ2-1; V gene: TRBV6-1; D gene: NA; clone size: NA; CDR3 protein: CASSEMTFEQFF; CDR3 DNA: TGTGCCAGCAGTGAAATGACCTTCGAGCAGTTCTTC
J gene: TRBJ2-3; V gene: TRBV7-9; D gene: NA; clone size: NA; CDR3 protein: CASSPGVVGSDTQYF; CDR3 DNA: TGTGCCAGCAGCCCGGGGGTGGTAGGGTCAGATACGCAGTATTTT
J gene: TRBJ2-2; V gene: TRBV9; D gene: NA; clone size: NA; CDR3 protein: CASSRGGSTGELFF; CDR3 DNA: TGTGCCAGCAGCAGGGGGGGCAGCACCGGGGAGCTGTTTTTT
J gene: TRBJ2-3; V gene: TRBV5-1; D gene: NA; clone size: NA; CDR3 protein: CASRVQLTDTQYF; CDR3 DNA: TGCGCCAGCAGAGTTCAGCTCACAGATACGCAGTATTTT
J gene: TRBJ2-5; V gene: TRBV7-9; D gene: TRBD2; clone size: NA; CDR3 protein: CASSLQASGQETQYF; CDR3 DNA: TGTGCCAGCAGCTTACAGGCTAGCGGGCAAGAGACCCAGTACTTC
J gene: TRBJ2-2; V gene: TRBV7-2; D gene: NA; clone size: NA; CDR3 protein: CASSFKFTGTPNTGELFF; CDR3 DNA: TGTGCCAGCAGCTTCAAATTTACCGGGACGCCGAACACCGGGGAGCTGTTTTTT
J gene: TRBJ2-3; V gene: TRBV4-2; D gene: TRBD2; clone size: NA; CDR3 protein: CASSQQAAGGRGGDTQYF; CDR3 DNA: TGTGCCAGCAGCCAACAGGCTGCGGGCGGGAGGGGGGGCGATACGCAGTATTTT
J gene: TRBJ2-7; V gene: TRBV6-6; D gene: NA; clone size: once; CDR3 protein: CASSRGSDDYYEQYF; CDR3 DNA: TGTGCCAGCAGTCGAGGGTCGGATGACTACTACGAGCAGTACTTC
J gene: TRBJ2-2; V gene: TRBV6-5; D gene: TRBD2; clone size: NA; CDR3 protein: CASSYSVTGGAGELFF; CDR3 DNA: TGTGCCAGCAGTTACTCGGTTACGGGAGGTGCCGGGGAGCTGTTTTTT
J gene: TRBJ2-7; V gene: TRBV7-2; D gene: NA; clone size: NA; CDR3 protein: CASSFFRTGAEQYF; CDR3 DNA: TGTGCCAGCAGCTTTTTTCGGACCGGCGCCGAGCAGTACTTC
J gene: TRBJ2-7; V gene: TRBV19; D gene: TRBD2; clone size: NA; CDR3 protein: CASSFRLAGGHGEQYF; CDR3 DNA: TGTGCCAGTAGTTTCCGACTAGCGGGAGGGCACGGCGAGCAGTACTTC
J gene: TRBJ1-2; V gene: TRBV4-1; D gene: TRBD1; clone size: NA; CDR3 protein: CASSPSDGQGYYGYTF; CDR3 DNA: TGCGCCAGCAGCCCATCTGATGGACAGGGGTACTATGGCTACACCTTC
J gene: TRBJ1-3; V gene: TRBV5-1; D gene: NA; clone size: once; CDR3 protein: CASSSGRSSGNTIYF; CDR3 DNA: TGCGCCAGCAGCTCCGGACGGAGCTCTGGAAACACCATATATTTT
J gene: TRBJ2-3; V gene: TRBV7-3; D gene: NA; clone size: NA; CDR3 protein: CASSPRGWQAGDTQYF; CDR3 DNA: TGTGCCAGCAGCCCTAGGGGTTGGCAGGCGGGAGATACGCAGTATTTT
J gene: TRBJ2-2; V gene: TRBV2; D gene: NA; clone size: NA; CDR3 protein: CASSVGAAGTGELFF; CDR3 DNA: TGTGCCAGCAGTGTGGGGGCAGCGGGCACCGGGGAGCTGTTTTTT
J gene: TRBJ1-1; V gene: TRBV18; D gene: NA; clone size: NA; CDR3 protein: CASSPSGNTEAFF; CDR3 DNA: TGTGCCAGCTCACCCTCAGGGAACACTGAAGCTTTCTTT
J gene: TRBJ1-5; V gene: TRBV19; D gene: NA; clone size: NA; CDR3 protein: CASTRGASSNQPQHF; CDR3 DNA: TGTGCCAGTACCCGGGGAGCGTCCAGCAATCAGCCCCAGCATTTT
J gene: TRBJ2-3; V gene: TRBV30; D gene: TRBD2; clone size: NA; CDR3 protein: CAWSRPSGKVSDTQYF; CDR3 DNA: TGTGCCTGGAGCCGACCTAGCGGGAAAGTTTCAGATACGCAGTATTTT
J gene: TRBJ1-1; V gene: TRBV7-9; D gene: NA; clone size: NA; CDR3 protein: CASSLEPSTEAFF; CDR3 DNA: TGTGCCAGCAGCTTAGAACCTTCCACTGAAGCTTTCTTT